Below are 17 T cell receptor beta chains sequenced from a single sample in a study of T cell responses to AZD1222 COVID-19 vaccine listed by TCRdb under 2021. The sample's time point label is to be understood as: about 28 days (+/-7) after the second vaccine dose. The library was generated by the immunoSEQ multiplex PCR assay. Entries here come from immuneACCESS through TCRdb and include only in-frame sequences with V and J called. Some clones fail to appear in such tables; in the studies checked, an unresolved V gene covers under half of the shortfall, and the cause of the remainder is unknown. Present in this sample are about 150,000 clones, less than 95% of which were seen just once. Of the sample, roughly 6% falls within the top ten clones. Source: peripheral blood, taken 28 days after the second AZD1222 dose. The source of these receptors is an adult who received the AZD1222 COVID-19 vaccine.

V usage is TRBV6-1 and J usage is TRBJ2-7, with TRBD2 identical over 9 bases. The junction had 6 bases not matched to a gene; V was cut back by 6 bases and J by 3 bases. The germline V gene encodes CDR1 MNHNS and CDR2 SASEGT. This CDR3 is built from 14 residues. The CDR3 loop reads CASSPTSGFYEQYF. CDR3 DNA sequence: TGTGCCAGCAGCCCGACTAGCGGTTTCTACGAGCAGTACTTC.

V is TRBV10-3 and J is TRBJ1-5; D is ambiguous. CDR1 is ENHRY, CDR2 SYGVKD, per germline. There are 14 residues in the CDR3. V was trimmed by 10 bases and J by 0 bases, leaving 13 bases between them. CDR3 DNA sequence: TGTGCCACATCGTCTGGCAATAGCAATCAGCCCCAGCATTTT. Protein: CATSSGNSNQPQHF.

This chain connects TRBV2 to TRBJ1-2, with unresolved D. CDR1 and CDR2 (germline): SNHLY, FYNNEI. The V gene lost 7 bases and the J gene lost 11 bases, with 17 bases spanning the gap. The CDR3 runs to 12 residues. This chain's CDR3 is CASIERTEKYTF. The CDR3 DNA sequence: TGTGCCAGCATAGAGAGGACGGAGAAGTACACCTTC.

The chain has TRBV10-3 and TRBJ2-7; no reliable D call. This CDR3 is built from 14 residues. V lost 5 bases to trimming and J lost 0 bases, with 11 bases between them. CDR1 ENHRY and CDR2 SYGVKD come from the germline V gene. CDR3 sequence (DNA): TGTGCCATCAGTCCGGACCTCAGCTCCTACGAGCAGTACTTC. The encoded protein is CAISPDLSSYEQYF.

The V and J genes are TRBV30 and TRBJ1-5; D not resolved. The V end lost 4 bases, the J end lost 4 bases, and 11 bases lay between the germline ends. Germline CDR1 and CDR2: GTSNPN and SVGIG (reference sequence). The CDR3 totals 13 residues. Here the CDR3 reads CAWNTLENQPQHF. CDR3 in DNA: TGTGCCTGGAACACGCTGGAAAATCAGCCCCAGCATTTT.

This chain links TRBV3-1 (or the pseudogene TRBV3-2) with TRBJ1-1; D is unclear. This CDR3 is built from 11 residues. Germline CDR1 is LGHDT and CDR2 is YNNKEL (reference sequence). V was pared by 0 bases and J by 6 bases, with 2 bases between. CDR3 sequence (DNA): TGTGCCAGCAGCCAAGATTCTGAAGCTTTCTTT. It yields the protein CASSQDSEAFF.

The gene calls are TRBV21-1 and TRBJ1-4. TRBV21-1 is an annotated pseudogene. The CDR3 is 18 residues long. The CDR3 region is CASSKRPLKPPTNEKLFF. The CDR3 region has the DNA TGTGCCAGCAGCAAAAGGCCTCTAAAGCCACCAACTAATGAAAAACTGTTTTTT.

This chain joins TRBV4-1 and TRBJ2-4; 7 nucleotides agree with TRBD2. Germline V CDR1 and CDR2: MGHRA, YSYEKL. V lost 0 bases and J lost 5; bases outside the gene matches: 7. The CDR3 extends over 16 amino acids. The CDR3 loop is CASSQDRSAGENIQYF. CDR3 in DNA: TGCGCCAGCAGCCAAGATCGGAGCGCGGGAGAAAACATTCAGTACTTC.

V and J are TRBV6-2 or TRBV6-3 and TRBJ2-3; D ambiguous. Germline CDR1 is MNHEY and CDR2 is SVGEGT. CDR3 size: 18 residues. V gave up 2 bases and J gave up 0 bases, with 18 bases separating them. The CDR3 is CASSYATRVGASTDTQYF. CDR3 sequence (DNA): TGTGCCAGCAGTTACGCTACCCGGGTAGGAGCTAGCACAGATACGCAGTATTTT.

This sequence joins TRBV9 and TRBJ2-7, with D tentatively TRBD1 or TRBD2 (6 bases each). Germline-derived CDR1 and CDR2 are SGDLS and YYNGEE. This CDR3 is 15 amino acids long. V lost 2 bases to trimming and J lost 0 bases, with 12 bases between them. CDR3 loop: CASSVRGLSSYEQYF. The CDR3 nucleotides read TGTGCCAGCAGCGTTCGGGGGCTGAGCTCCTACGAGCAGTACTTC. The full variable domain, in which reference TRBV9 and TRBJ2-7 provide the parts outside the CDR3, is DSGVTQTPKHLITATGQRVTLRCSPRSGDLSVYWYQQSLDQGLQFLIQYYNGEERAKGNILERFSAQQFPDLHSELNLSSLELGDSALYFCASSVRGLSSYEQYFGPGTRLTVT.

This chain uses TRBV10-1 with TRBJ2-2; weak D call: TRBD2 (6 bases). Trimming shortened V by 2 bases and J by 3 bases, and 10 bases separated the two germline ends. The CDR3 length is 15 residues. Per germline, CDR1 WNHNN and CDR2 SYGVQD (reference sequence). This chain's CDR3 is CASSEGRDYTGELFF. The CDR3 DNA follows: TGCGCCAGCAGTGAGGGGCGGGACTACACCGGGGAGCTGTTTTTT.

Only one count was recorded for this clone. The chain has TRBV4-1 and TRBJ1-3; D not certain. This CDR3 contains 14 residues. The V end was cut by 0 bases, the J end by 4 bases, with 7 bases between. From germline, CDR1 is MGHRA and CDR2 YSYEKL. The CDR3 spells CASSQERQGNTIYF. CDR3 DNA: TGCGCCAGCAGCCAAGAAAGACAAGGAAACACCATATATTTT.

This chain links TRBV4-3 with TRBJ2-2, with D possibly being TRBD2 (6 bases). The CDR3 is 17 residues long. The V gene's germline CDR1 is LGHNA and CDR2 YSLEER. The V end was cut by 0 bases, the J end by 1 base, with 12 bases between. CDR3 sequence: CASSQDFGSGNTGELFF. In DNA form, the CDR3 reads TGCGCCAGCAGCCAAGATTTTGGTAGCGGGAACACCGGGGAGCTGTTTTTT.

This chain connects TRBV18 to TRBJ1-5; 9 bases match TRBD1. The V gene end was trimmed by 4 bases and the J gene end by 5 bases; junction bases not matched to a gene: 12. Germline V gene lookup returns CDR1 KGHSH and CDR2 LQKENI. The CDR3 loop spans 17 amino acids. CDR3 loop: CASSRLSTGGTDQPQHF. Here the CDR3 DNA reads TGTGCCAGCTCACGGCTATCCACAGGGGGCACCGATCAGCCCCAGCATTTT.

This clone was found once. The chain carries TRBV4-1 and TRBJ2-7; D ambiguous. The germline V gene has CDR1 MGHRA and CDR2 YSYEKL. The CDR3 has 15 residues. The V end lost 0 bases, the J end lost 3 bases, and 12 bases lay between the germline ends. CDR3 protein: CASSQESDLNYEQYF. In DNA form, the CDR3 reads TGCGCCAGCAGCCAAGAATCTGATTTGAACTACGAGCAGTACTTC.

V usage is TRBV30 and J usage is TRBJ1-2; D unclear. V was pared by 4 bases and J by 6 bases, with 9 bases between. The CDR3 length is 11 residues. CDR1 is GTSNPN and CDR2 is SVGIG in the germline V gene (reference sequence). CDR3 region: CAWNGLHGYTF. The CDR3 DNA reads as TGTGCCTGGAACGGGCTACATGGCTACACCTTC.

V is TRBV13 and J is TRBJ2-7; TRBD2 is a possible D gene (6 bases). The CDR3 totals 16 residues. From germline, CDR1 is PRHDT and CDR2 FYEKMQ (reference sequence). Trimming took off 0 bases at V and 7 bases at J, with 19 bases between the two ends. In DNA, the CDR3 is TGTGCCAGCAGCTTAGGCGGCGGGGCACCCCCCAAGGAGCAGTACTTC. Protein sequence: CASSLGGGAPPKEQYF.